The rows below give T cell receptor beta chains drawn from one sample of a study of T-cell reconstitution after alpha-beta-depleted transplantation in children. From the PCR reads, TCRdb called clonotypes with MiXCR, one entry per CDR3 protein. The sample lists about 250,000 distinct CDR3 sequences; around 25% were seen once. Source: PBMCs, mostly from graft donor cells, taken 360 days after TCRalphabeta/CD19-depleted stem cell transplant. Receptor source: a female patient aged 2 to 10 who had a stem cell transplant for congenital amegakaryocytic thrombocytopenia, so the T cells may come from the graft donor. Each CDR3 is given with its conserved first and last residue. Each record gives: V gene, clone size, J gene, D gene, CDR3 DNA, CDR3 protein. D genes are given only for firm matches. Size is omitted from some rows. Given values are once, few, many or a class for expanded clones.

TRBV10-3	once	TRBJ2-3	TRBD2	TGTGCCATCAACCCGAGCGGGGGGAGCACAGATACGCAGTATTTT	CAINPSGGSTDTQYF
TRBV9	few	TRBJ1-1	.	TGTGCCAGCAGCGTAGAGTTGGCTGATAACACTGAAGCTTTCTTT	CASSVELADNTEAFF
TRBV12-3/TRBV12-4	.	TRBJ2-3	.	TGTGCCAGCAGCCGTCCCACACGGTTAGATACGCAGTATTTT	CASSRPTRLDTQYF
TRBV7-2	few	TRBJ2-5	TRBD1	TGTGCCAGCAGCTTAGTGGGTCCAGGGGGTAAGGAGACCCAGTACTTC	CASSLVGPGGKETQYF
TRBV20-1	.	TRBJ1-1	.	TGCAGTGCTAGAATCGGCGGGAGGACTGAAGCTTTCTTT	CSARIGGRTEAFF
TRBV12-3/TRBV12-4	.	TRBJ1-2	.	TGTGCCAGCAGTTTCTCTCAGCGGGGTCGAGATGGCTACACCTTC	CASSFSQRGRDGYTF
TRBV4-1	.	TRBJ2-4	.	TGCGCCAGCAGCCAAGCTAGGGGCGGAGTGGCCAAAAACATTCAGTACTTC	CASSQARGGVAKNIQYF
TRBV7-8	.	TRBJ2-7	.	TGTGCCAGCAGCAGTCGACGCCTGAGCTCCTACGAGCAGTACTTC	CASSSRRLSSYEQYF
TRBV12-3/TRBV12-4	many	TRBJ2-3	TRBD2	TGTGCCAGCAGACCTCTAGCGGGGGTCACAGATACGCAGTATTTT	CASRPLAGVTDTQYF
TRBV28	few	TRBJ2-7	.	TGTGCCAGCAGGGAACTAGGTGCCTCCTACGAGCAGTACTTC	CASRELGASYEQYF
TRBV2	.	TRBJ1-1	TRBD1	TGTGCAACCAGGGGGCTGAACACTGAAGCTTTCTTT	CATRGLNTEAFF
TRBV11-2	.	TRBJ2-3	.	TGTGCCAGCAGCCCCCGTGTTCGGGGAGATACGCAGTATTTT	CASSPRVRGDTQYF
TRBV6-2/TRBV6-3	few	TRBJ1-5	TRBD1	TGTGCCAGCAGTCCCAGACAGGGGACCAATCAGCCCCAGCATTTT	CASSPRQGTNQPQHF
TRBV7-2	.	TRBJ2-3	TRBD2	TGTGCCAGCAGCTACCAAGCGGGGGCCTACACAGATACGCAGTATTTT	CASSYQAGAYTDTQYF
TRBV28	.	TRBJ1-3	TRBD1	TGTGCCAGCAGTTTTGGGACAGCTGGAAACACCATATATTTT	CASSFGTAGNTIYF
TRBV4-3	few	TRBJ2-2	TRBD2	TGCGCCAGCAGCCAAGAGCCTAGCGGACCACCCAACACCGGGGAGCTGTTTTTT	CASSQEPSGPPNTGELFF
TRBV9	.	TRBJ2-3	.	TGTGCCAGCAGCGTAGAACCAGGCACAGATACGCAGTATTTT	CASSVEPGTDTQYF
TRBV5-1	.	TRBJ2-7	TRBD1	TGCGCCAGCAGCTCCGGGACAGGGGCCCGGGAGCAGTACTTC	CASSSGTGAREQYF
TRBV29-1	few	TRBJ1-2	.	TGCAGCGTTGGGGCGACATACTATGGCTACACCTTC	CSVGATYYGYTF
TRBV27	.	TRBJ2-3	TRBD2	TGTGCCAGCAGTTTTCGCGGGCGACTAGCGGATGGGACAGATACGCAGTATTTT	CASSFRGRLADGTDTQYF
TRBV12-3/TRBV12-4	many	TRBJ1-5	.	TGTGCCAGCAGTTTAAATAGCAATCAGCCCCAGCATTTT	CASSLNSNQPQHF
TRBV2	few	TRBJ2-3	.	TGTGCCAGCCAGTTGGGGAATACGCAGTATTTT	CASQLGNTQYF